A single TCR beta chain is shown here with its context. Its matching antigen is unknown. The data are from a study of shared clonotypes between healthy human individuals. Overall study results and limits: Exclusively blood specimens were collected; tissue repertoires likely differ.

Sequencing used immunoSEQ multiplex PCR; TCRdb keeps in-frame clones, though not all of them. This sample has 1.4 million or so clones, with 98% found just once. The source material was naive CD4+ T cells sorted from blood. Specified subset: CD45RA+ positively selected. The clonotype comes from a man aged 25 to 40 in good health.

The chain's CDR3 is CAITQSGRNYGYTF. The CDR3 DNA sequence: TGTGCCATCACCCAGTCAGGGCGCAACTATGGCTACACCTTC. The chain carries TRBV10-3 and TRBJ1-2; tentative D call: TRBD1 (5 bases). The V gene's germline CDR1 is ENHRY and CDR2 SYGVKD. The CDR3 has 14 amino acids. The ends were cut back, 7 bases at V and 2 bases at J, with 14 bases in the middle.